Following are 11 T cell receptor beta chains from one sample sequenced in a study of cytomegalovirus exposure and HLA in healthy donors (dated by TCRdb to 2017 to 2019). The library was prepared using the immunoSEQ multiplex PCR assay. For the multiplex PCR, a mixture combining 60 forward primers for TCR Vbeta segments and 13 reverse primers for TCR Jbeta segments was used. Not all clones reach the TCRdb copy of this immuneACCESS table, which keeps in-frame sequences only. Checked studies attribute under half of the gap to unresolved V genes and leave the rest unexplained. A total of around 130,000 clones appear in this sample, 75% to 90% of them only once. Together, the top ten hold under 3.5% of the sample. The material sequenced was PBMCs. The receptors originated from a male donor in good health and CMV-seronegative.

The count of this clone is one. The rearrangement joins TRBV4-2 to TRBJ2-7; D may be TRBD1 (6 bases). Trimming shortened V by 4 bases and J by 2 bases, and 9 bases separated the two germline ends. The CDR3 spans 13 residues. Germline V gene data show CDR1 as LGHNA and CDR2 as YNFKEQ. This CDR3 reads CASSRGQTYEQYF. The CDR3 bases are TGTGCCAGCAGCCGAGGACAGACCTACGAGCAGTACTTC.

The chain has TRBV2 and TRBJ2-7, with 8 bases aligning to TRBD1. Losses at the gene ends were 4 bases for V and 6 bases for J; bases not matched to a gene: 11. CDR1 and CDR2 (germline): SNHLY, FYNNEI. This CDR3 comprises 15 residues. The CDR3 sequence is CASSGLGQVASEQYF. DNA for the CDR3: TGTGCCAGCAGTGGGTTGGGACAGGTCGCATCCGAGCAGTACTTC. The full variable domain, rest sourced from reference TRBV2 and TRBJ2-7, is EPEVTQTPSHQVTQMGQEVILRCVPISNHLYFYWYRQILGQKVEFLVSFYNNEISEKSEIFDDQFSVERPDGSNFTLKIRSTKLEDSAMYFCASSGLGQVASEQYFGPGTRLTVT.

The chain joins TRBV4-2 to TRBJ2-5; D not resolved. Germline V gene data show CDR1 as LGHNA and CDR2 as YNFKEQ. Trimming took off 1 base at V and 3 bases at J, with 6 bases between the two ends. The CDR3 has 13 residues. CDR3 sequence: CASSQAQKETQYF. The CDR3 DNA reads TGTGCCAGCAGCCAAGCACAGAAAGAGACCCAGTACTTC.

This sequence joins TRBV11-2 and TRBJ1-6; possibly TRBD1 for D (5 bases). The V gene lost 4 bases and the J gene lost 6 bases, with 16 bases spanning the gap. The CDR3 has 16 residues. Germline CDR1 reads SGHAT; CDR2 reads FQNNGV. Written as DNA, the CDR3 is TGTGCCAGCAGCTCCCCACCAGCGACAGTTAATTCACCCCTCCACTTT. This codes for CASSSPPATVNSPLHF.

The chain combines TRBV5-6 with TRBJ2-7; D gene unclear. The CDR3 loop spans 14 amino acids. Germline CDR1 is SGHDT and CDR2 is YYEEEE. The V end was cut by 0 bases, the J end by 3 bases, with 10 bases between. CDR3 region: CASSLAGRFYEQYF. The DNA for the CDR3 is TGTGCCAGCAGCTTGGCTGGCAGATTCTACGAGCAGTACTTC.

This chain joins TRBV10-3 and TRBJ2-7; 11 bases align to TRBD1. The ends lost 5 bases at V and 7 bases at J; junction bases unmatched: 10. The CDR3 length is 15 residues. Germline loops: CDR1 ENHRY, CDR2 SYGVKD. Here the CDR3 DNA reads TGTGCCATCAGTACCAGGACAGGGGGCTCGGGGGAGCAGTACTTC. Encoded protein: CAISTRTGGSGEQYF.

CDR3 sequence reads: CASSLVTGGEQYF. The CDR3 region has the DNA TGTGCCAGCAGCTTGGTAACGGGGGGCGAGCAGTACTTC. V is TRBV5-5 and J is TRBJ2-7, with TRBD2 identical over 7 bases. V gave up 0 bases and J gave up 6 bases; unmatched junction bases: 3. The CDR3 is 13 amino acids. Germline CDR1 SGHKS, CDR2 YYEKEE (reference sequence).

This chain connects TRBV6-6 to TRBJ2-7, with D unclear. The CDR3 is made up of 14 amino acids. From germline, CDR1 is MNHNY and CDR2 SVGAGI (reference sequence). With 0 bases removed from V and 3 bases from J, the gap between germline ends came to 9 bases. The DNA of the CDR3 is TGTGCCAGCAGTTACTCGGCCAAGATCTACGAGCAGTACTTC. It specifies CASSYSAKIYEQYF.

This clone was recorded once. DNA of the CDR3: TGCAGCGTTGAGGGGACTAGCGACTACAATGAGCAGTTCTTC. Residues: CSVEGTSDYNEQFF. This chain joins TRBV29-1 and TRBJ2-1; 10 positions agree with TRBD2. With V trimmed by 3 bases and J by 3 bases, 2 bases remained unmatched. Germline V lookup: CDR1 SQVTM, CDR2 ANQGSEA. The CDR3 runs to 14 residues.

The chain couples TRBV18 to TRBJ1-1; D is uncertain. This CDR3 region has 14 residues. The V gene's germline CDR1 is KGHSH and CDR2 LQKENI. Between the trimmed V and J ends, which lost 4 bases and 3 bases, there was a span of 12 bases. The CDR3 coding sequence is TGTGCCAGCTCACGAGAAGTTTTTGACACTGAAGCTTTCTTT. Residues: CASSREVFDTEAFF.

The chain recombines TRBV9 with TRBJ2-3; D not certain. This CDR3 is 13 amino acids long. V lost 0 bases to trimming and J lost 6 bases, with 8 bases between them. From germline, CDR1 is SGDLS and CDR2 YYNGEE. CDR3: CASSVVIEDTQYF. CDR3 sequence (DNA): TGTGCCAGCAGCGTAGTTATAGAGGATACGCAGTATTTT. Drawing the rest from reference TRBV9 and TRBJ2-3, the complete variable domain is DSGVTQTPKHLITATGQRVTLRCSPRSGDLSVYWYQQSLDQGLQFLIQYYNGEERAKGNILERFSAQQFPDLHSELNLSSLELGDSALYFCASSVVIEDTQYFGPGTRLTVL.